Detailed here is one TCR beta chain. The data originate from a study of monozygotic twins with inflammatory bowel disease. From the 5' RACE reads, TCRdb lists one entry per CDR3 protein and no DNA. This sample carries under 200,000 distinct CDR3 sequences, with under 3.5% going to the ten biggest clones. This CDR3 has 16 residues. This TCR was sampled from a human donor with ulcerative colitis or Crohn's disease, or a healthy co-twin of an affected twin (not recorded which). Sequenced material: blood. This chain uses TRBV12-3 or TRBV12-4 with TRBJ2-3; as DNA is missing, the TRBD1 call by TCRdb cannot be tested. This chain's CDR3 is CASNSRGGSLTDTQYF.